This TCR beta chain is drawn from a study of T cell responses to AZD1222 COVID-19 vaccine. Of note for this clone: Antigen unknown.

Timing groups of about 4 and about 12 weeks for second doses were pooled. Study-wide points: Across spike, vaccine-associated CD4 TCRs were found, dominant at 160-218 and 743-854. Reportedly, close to half of spike-specific TCRs are directed against unmutated variant regions. It should be noted that donors were predominantly white British and more often female, and clonal diversity was possibly underestimated.

Clones were sequenced by immunoSEQ multiplex PCR, and TCRdb holds only the in-frame ones, with some missing. The sample shows roughly 120,000 clones, more than 70% of them seen only once. CDR1 SGHNT and CDR2 YENEEA come from the germline V gene. CDR3 length: 15 residues. Trimming cost V 4 bases and J 0 bases, with 10 bases left between them. The sample consisted of peripheral blood, taken 28 days after the second AZD1222 dose. The receptor was isolated from an adult who received the AZD1222 COVID-19 vaccine. This chain uses TRBV11-3 with TRBJ1-3, with D perhaps matching TRBD1 (6 bases). In DNA form, the CDR3 reads TGTGCCAGCAGCTCCAGGGGCGGCTCTGGAAACACCATATATTTT. Translated: CASSSRGGSGNTIYF.